These T cell receptor beta chains were read from a single sample in a study of read filtering for tumor transcriptome and immune sequencing. From the reads, TCRdb called clonotypes with MiXCR, one entry per CDR3 protein. The sample contains under 60,000 distinct CDR3 sequences, roughly 19% of which appear only once. The sample consisted of a population of CD138-negative cells sorted from bone marrow. The receptors stem from a donor over 35 with multiple myeloma. The CDR3 runs from the conserved cysteine through the conserved F or W. D genes are given only for firm matches. Size is omitted from some rows. Given values are once, few, many or a class for expanded clones.

>.|TRBV18|15|.|TRBJ1-5
TGTGCCAGCTCACCGCAGGGCCCAGGCAATCAGCCCCAGCATTTT
CASSPQGPGNQPQHF
>.|TRBV7-2|17|many|TRBJ1-4
TGTGCCAGCAGCTTAGGCCCCCCGGGGACAACTAATGAAAAACTGTTTTTT
CASSLGPPGTTNEKLFF
>TRBD2|TRBV29-1|19|many|TRBJ2-4
TGCAGCGTTGTGGGGACTAGCGGGAGTACAGAGCTAGCCAAAAACATTCAGTACTTC
CSVVGTSGSTELAKNIQYF
>.|TRBV14|14|many|TRBJ2-5
TGTGCCAGCAGCCTATCGACAGGGAGGGAGACCCAGTACTTC
CASSLSTGRETQYF
>.|TRBV7-9|16|many|TRBJ1-5
TGTGCCAGCAGCTCCGGAGGGGGTGTAGAGGGTCAGCCCCAGCATTTT
CASSSGGGVEGQPQHF
>TRBD2|TRBV7-8|17|.|TRBJ2-3
TGTGCCAGCAGCCCGACACGGAGCGGGAGGGTCACAGATACGCAGTATTTT
CASSPTRSGRVTDTQYF
>.|TRBV7-9|13|many|TRBJ2-5
TGTGCCAGCAGCTTGGGAACCACAGGGTATCAGTACTTC
CASSLGTTGYQYF
>.|TRBV6-1|14|many|TRBJ2-1
TGTGCCAGCAGACCTCTCCAGGGGAGAAATGAGCAGTTCTTC
CASRPLQGRNEQFF
>TRBD1|TRBV2|13|many|TRBJ2-1
TGTGCCAGCGATGCGACAGGGAGAAATGAGCAGTTCTTC
CASDATGRNEQFF
>.|TRBV11-3|13|many|TRBJ2-7
TGTGCCAGCAGCTTCCCCCCCATGAACGAGCAGTACTTC
CASSFPPMNEQYF
>.|TRBV20-1|15|many|TRBJ1-5
TGCAGTGCTATTGGAGGACAGTCCCCCAATCAGCCCCAGCATTTT
CSAIGGQSPNQPQHF
>.|TRBV7-8|17|many|TRBJ2-3
TGTGCCAGCAGCTTAGAAGGGTCCCCTTGGGACACAGATACGCAGTATTTT
CASSLEGSPWDTDTQYF
>.|TRBV5-1|14|many|TRBJ2-2
TGCGCCAGCAGCTTGGAACAGAGCACCGGGGAGCTGTTTTTT
CASSLEQSTGELFF
>.|TRBV5-5|15|many|TRBJ2-1
TGTGCCAGCAGCTCCCCGGACCTCCAGCGAACTGAGCAGTTCTTC
CASSSPDLQRTEQFF
>.|TRBV6-6|16|.|TRBJ2-4
TGTGCCAGCATCAAAGGGAAAGGGACGCCGCGAAACATTCAGTACTTC
CASIKGKGTPRNIQYF
>TRBD1|TRBV12-3/TRBV12-4|14|many|TRBJ2-1
TGTGCCAGCAGTTCGACAGGGTCCCAAAATGAGCAGTTCTTC
CASSSTGSQNEQFF
>.|TRBV7-2|13|many|TRBJ2-1
TGTGCCAGCAGCCCCAGGGCCTACAATGAGCAGTTCTTC
CASSPRAYNEQFF
>TRBD1|TRBV14|14|many|TRBJ1-1
TGTGCCAGCAGCTATGACAGGGTGAGCACTGAAGCTTTCTTT
CASSYDRVSTEAFF
>.|TRBV7-9|13|medium-sized|TRBJ1-1
TGTGCCAGCAGCCAGGGAGGGGGCACTGAAGCTTTCTTT
CASSQGGGTEAFF
>TRBD2|TRBV20-1|16|.|TRBJ2-7
TGCAGTGCTACCGACGTACTAGCGGGAGAGTGGAGCGAGCAGTACTTC
CSATDVLAGEWSEQYF
>.|TRBV5-1|17|many|TRBJ2-3
TGCGCCAGCAGCTTGGGACCGTTGGGGTCTAGCACAGATACGCAGTATTTT
CASSLGPLGSSTDTQYF
>.|TRBV29-1|14|many|TRBJ2-7
TGCAGCGTTGTCTCCAGGGGAGGGCGGAACGAGCAGTACTTC
CSVVSRGGRNEQYF
>.|TRBV6-5|14|many|TRBJ1-5
TGTGCCAGCAGTTCCTCTGGCCCGAATCAGCCCCAGCATTTT
CASSSSGPNQPQHF
>.|TRBV5-6|15|few|TRBJ1-3
TGTGCCAGCAGCACCGGGCAGGGCATAGGAAACACCATATATTTT
CASSTGQGIGNTIYF